Below are 14 T cell receptor beta chains sequenced from a single sample in a study of T cell changes during pregnancy in multiple sclerosis. TCRdb keeps only in-frame clones here, not all; method: immunoSEQ multiplex PCR. This table holds 60,000 to 70,000 clones, about nine tenths found once. The sequences come from peripheral blood, collected in the third trimester of pregnancy. These receptors were obtained from a female donor in good health, enrolled as a control in a pregnancy study.

As concerns this clone: Other DNA sequences from this sample encode an identical CDR3 as well. The V call is TRBV15, the J call TRBJ1-4; D perhaps matches TRBD1 (5 bases). Trimming took off 1 base at V and 4 bases at J, with 10 bases between the two ends. Germline CDR1 reads LNHNV; CDR2 reads YYDKDF (reference sequence). The CDR3 consists of 15 residues. The CDR3 DNA is TGTGCCACCAGCAGAGGGGGGGGAAATAATGAAAAACTGTTTTTT. This gives the protein CATSRGGGNNEKLFF. Full variable domain (missing parts from reference TRBV15 and TRBJ1-4): DAMVIQNPRYQVTQFGKPVTLSCSQTLNHNVMYWYQQKSSQAPKLLFHYYDKDFNNEADTPDNFQSRRPNTSFCFLDIRSPGLGDTAMYLCATSRGGGNNEKLFFGSGTQLSVL.

The gene calls are TRBV25-1 and TRBJ1-1; D unclear. Germline CDR1 is MGHDK and CDR2 is SYGVNS. CDR3 length equals 12 residues. V was shortened by 3 bases and J by 10 bases, with 12 bases between the two germline ends. CDR3 amino acids: CASSDQVDRAFF. In DNA, the CDR3 is TGTGCCAGCAGTGACCAGGTCGACCGAGCTTTCTTT.

This clone was detected only a few times. The genes are TRBV6-4 and TRBJ2-5; 13 nucleotides line up with TRBD2. CDR3 length: 15 amino acids. Germline CDR1 is MRHNA and CDR2 is SNTAGT. Losses at the gene ends were 3 bases for V and 2 bases for J; bases not matched to a gene: 0. CDR3 sequence reads: CASSETSGGQETQYF. The CDR3 DNA is TGTGCCAGCAGTGAGACTAGCGGGGGGCAAGAGACCCAGTACTTC.

The chain is built from TRBV23-1 and TRBJ2-7; 8 bases are a match to TRBD1. TRBV23-1 is flagged as an ORF with uncertain function. CDR3 size: 19 residues. V lost 2 bases and J lost 2; bases outside the gene matches: 17. This chain's CDR3 is CASSQTQGARPSLPYEQYF. The CDR3 region has the DNA TGCGCCAGCAGTCAAACTCAGGGGGCGCGCCCTTCCCTTCCCTACGAGCAGTACTTC.

This rearrangement joins TRBV5-1 to TRBJ1-1; D remains unclear. V gave up 6 bases and J gave up 7 bases, with 10 bases separating them. The CDR3 is 11 residues long. Germline CDR1 reads SGHRS; CDR2 reads YFSETQ. CDR3 bases: TGCGCCAGCATGGCGGGAGATGAAGCTTTCTTT. It is translated as CASMAGDEAFF. The variable domain in full, completed from reference TRBV5-1 and TRBJ1-1, reads KAGVTQTPRYLIKTRGQQVTLSCSPISGHRSVSWYQQTPGQGLQFLFEYFSETQRNKGNFPGRFSGRQFSNSRSEMNVSTLELGDSALYLCASMAGDEAFFGQGTRLTVV.

The V and J genes are TRBV29-1 and TRBJ2-7, with 9 bases identical to TRBD1. The CDR3 spans 13 residues. Germline CDR1 SQVTM, CDR2 ANQGSEA. V was clipped by 6 bases and J by 4 bases; unmatched bases: 7. For the CDR3, the DNA is TGCAGCGTCAGACAGGGGGAAAGTTACGAGCAGTACTTC. This codes for CSVRQGESYEQYF.

This clone occurred a few times. The J gene is TRBJ1-1, the V gene TRBV20-1; tentative D call: TRBD1 (6 bases). The CDR3 loop spans 11 amino acids. Germline CDR1 and CDR2: DFQATT and SNEGSKA (reference sequence). V lost 8 bases to trimming and J lost 7 bases, with 14 bases between them. CDR3 nucleotide sequence: TGCAGTTGCGCTCAGGGGTTTGAAGCTTTCTTT. Residues: CSCAQGFEAFF.

The chain employs TRBV28 and TRBJ2-5; the match to TRBD2 covers 11 bases. The CDR3 loop spans 19 amino acids. J was trimmed by 0 bases and V by 6 bases; bases with no gene match: 15. Per germline, CDR1 MDHEN and CDR2 SYDVKM. The CDR3 DNA sequence: TGTGCCAGCAGGCCCTGGGGGTTAGCGGGAGGGGATTACCAAGAGACCCAGTACTTC. Translating it yields CASRPWGLAGGDYQETQYF.

This chain uses TRBV7-6 with TRBJ1-1; TRBD1 aligns across 8 bases. V gave up 5 bases and J gave up 4 bases; unmatched junction bases: 9. The V gene's germline CDR1 is SGHVS and CDR2 FNYEAQ. This CDR3 has 15 amino acids. The DNA for the CDR3 is TGTGCCAGCAGCGACTCTACAGGGGGGGGCACTGAAGCTTTCTTT. Translation gives CASSDSTGGGTEAFF. The full variable domain, its missing parts supplied by reference TRBV7-6 and TRBJ1-1, is GAGVSQSPRYKVTKRGQDVALRCDPISGHVSLYWYRQALGQGPEFLTYFNYEAQQDKSGLPNDRFSAERPEGSISTLTIQRTEQRDSAMYRCASSDSTGGGTEAFFGQGTRLTVV.

The gene calls are TRBV6-4 and TRBJ2-1; 14 bases map to TRBD2. Trimming removed 4 bases from V and 6 bases from J; junction bases left unmatched: 5. The CDR3 length is 16 residues. CDR1 is MRHNA, CDR2 SNTAGT, per germline. This CDR3 is CASSALTSGGANEQFF. As DNA, the CDR3 is TGTGCCAGCAGTGCCCTGACTAGCGGGGGGGCCAATGAGCAGTTCTTC.

The chain uses TRBV10-3 and TRBJ1-2, with 10 bases that match TRBD1. After removal of 9 bases from V and 3 bases from J, the junction contained 7 bases not matched to a gene. The CDR3 extends over 14 amino acids. Germline assignment: CDR1 ENHRY and CDR2 SYGVKD. CDR3 loop: CAMRSGTGDYGYTF. The CDR3 DNA reads as TGTGCCATGCGGTCCGGGACAGGGGACTATGGCTACACCTTC.

The V gene is TRBV9, the J gene TRBJ1-2; a possible D gene is TRBD1 (5 bases). The CDR3 spans 13 residues. The V and J ends lost 4 bases and 5 bases respectively, with 12 bases between them. Germline V gives CDR1 SGDLS, CDR2 YYNGEE. CDR3 nucleotides: TGTGCCAGCAGCCCATGGGCAGGGTATGGCTACACCTTC. This sequence encodes CASSPWAGYGYTF.

The chain employs TRBV7-2 and TRBJ1-1, with D uncertain. The CDR3 has 14 residues. Germline V gives CDR1 SGHTA, CDR2 FQGNSA. Trimming took 3 bases from V and 1 from J, leaving 9 bases between them. CDR3: CASSFRRANTEAFF. Here the CDR3 DNA reads TGTGCCAGCAGCTTTAGGCGGGCGAACACTGAAGCTTTCTTT.

This clone appeared a few times. The V and J genes are TRBV29-1 and TRBJ2-2; D call uncertain. V was cut by 2 bases and J by 2 bases, with 9 bases left in between. Per the germline V gene, CDR1 is SQVTM and CDR2 is ANQGSEA. This CDR3 region has 14 residues. CDR3 in amino acids: CSVESRENTGELFF. In nucleotides, the CDR3 is TGCAGCGTTGAATCGAGAGAAAACACCGGGGAGCTGTTTTTT.